These T cell receptor beta chains were read from a single sample in a study of T-cell reconstitution after alpha-beta-depleted transplantation in children. TCRdb redid the calling of the PCR reads with MiXCR, one entry per CDR3 protein. The table shows over 400,000 distinct CDR3 sequences, with roughly an eighth occurring only once. Sequenced material: PBMCs from the stem cell graft donor, taken from the stem cell graft. All receptors come from a human donor who donated a stem cell graft to a child with combined immunodeficiency. Each CDR3 is given with its conserved first and last residue. A D gene is named only where the DNA matches it firmly. Clone sizes are given selectively: once, few, many, or a class where the clone is expanded.

CDR3nt	CDR3aa	v_gene	j_gene	abundance	d_gene
TGTGCCAGCAGCCTTGAACTAGCGGAGCAATACGAGCAGTACTTC	CASSLELAEQYEQYF	TRBV11-3	TRBJ2-7	many	TRBD2
TGTGCCAGCAGTCCTCAGGACAGGGGGCGACCCTACGAGCAGTACTTC	CASSPQDRGRPYEQYF	TRBV12-3/TRBV12-4	TRBJ2-7	few	TRBD1
TGTGCTAGCTCAGCGGGGGGGCCGAGTATGAACTTC	CASSAGGPSMNF	TRBV12-5	TRBJ2-1	few	TRBD2
TGTGCCAGCAGTTGGCGGGGGAGCACAGATACGCAGTATTTT	CASSWRGSTDTQYF	TRBV6-8	TRBJ2-3	.	TRBD2
TGTGCCAGCAGCTACGACGGGGGGGAAAGCTACGAGCAGTACTTC	CASSYDGGESYEQYF	TRBV5-6	TRBJ2-7	few	TRBD2
TGTGCCAGCAGCTTAGCTCGGACAGGCCTGAACACTGAAGCTTTCTTT	CASSLARTGLNTEAFF	TRBV7-9	TRBJ1-1	few	TRBD1
TGTGCCAGCAGCGTAAGCCCAGGGCGGGGAGGGGGCACTGAAGCTTTCTTT	CASSVSPGRGGGTEAFF	TRBV9	TRBJ1-1	.	.
TGTGCCAGCAGAGAAGTGGGAGAGGAGACCCAGTACTTC	CASREVGEETQYF	TRBV12-3/TRBV12-4	TRBJ2-5	.	.
TGCAGCGTTGAAATGGGGGCCTATGAGCAGTTCTTC	CSVEMGAYEQFF	TRBV29-1	TRBJ2-1	many	.
TGCGCCAGCAGCCAAGAGGCTAGTTTCACAGATACGCAGTATTTT	CASSQEASFTDTQYF	TRBV4-3	TRBJ2-3	many	.
TGTGCCAGCAGCCCCGAGTTGGACAGGGTCGACGAGCAGTACTTC	CASSPELDRVDEQYF	TRBV7-2	TRBJ2-7	few	TRBD1
TGCAGCGTGTCTACAGGGGAAGGCGACGAGCAGTACTTC	CSVSTGEGDEQYF	TRBV29-1	TRBJ2-7	few	TRBD1